Shown below are 21 T cell receptor beta chains from a single sample sequenced in a study of blood T cell repertoires in COVID-19. Produced via immunoSEQ multiplex PCR; TCRdb's table is partial and in-frame only. The profile shows about 64,000 clones, roughly four fifths of them singletons. The specimen sequenced was peripheral blood. The receptor set was obtained from a human donor in a cohort sampled during active COVID-19.

The V gene is TRBV2, the J gene TRBJ2-2; 7 bases fit TRBD1. The CDR3 has 15 residues. V shed 6 bases and J 7 bases; nucleotides not matched to a gene: 11. The V gene's germline CDR1 is SNHLY and CDR2 FYNNEI. In DNA form, the CDR3 reads TGTGCCAGCAGGGCGACAGGGAAGGGTTTCGGGGAGCTGTTTTTT. This gives the protein CASRATGKGFGELFF. The full variable domain, its missing parts supplied by reference TRBV2 and TRBJ2-2, is EPEVTQTPSHQVTQMGQEVILRCVPISNHLYFYWYRQILGQKVEFLVSFYNNEISEKSEIFDDQFSVERPDGSNFTLKIRSTKLEDSAMYFCASRATGKGFGELFFGEGSRLTVL.

The gene calls are TRBV9 and TRBJ1-5, with D possibly being TRBD1 (5 bases). CDR3 length: 15 residues. V lost 0 bases and J lost 5, with 12 bases in between. Germline-derived CDR1 and CDR2 are SGDLS and YYNGEE. The CDR3 is CASSVAPGPDQPQHF. The CDR3 region has the DNA TGTGCCAGCAGCGTAGCTCCAGGGCCCGATCAGCCCCAGCATTTT.

This clone appeared once. The rearrangement links TRBV5-1 to TRBJ2-2, with D perhaps TRBD2 (5 bases). The germline CDR1 and CDR2 sequences are SGHRS and YFSETQ. Trimming pared 0 bases from V and 2 bases from J, leaving 11 bases between. There are 16 residues in the CDR3. Here the CDR3 reads CASSLGSSGNTGELFF. In DNA form, the CDR3 reads TGCGCCAGCAGCTTGGGAAGTTCGGGAAACACCGGGGAGCTGTTTTTT. Filled out from reference TRBV5-1 and TRBJ2-2, the complete variable domain reads KAGVTQTPRYLIKTRGQQVTLSCSPISGHRSVSWYQQTPGQGLQFLFEYFSETQRNKGNFPGRFSGRQFSNSRSEMNVSTLELGDSALYLCASSLGSSGNTGELFFGEGSRLTVL.

The chain is built from TRBV20-1 and TRBJ1-2; D is undetermined. This CDR3 has 11 residues. CDR1 is DFQATT, CDR2 SNEGSKA, per germline (reference sequence). Trimming removed 6 bases at V and 2 bases at J, with 7 bases between. This CDR3 is CSASQNYGYTF. The CDR3 DNA reads TGCAGTGCGTCCCAAAACTATGGCTACACCTTC.

The chain carries TRBV14 and TRBJ1-2, with D maybe TRBD1 (6 bases). The germline CDR1 and CDR2 sequences are SGHDN and FVKESK. This CDR3 has 14 amino acids. Trimming pared 1 base from V and 7 bases from J, leaving 13 bases between. CDR3 in DNA: TGTGCCAGCAGCCAAGTTACAGGGTGGTCTGGCTACACCTTC. Protein product: CASSQVTGWSGYTF. The whole variable domain, filled in from reference TRBV14 and TRBJ1-2, reads EAGVTQFPSHSVIEKGQTVTLRCDPISGHDNLYWYRRVMGKEIKFLLHFVKESKQDESGMPNNRFLAERTGGTYSTLKVQPAELEDSGVYFCASSQVTGWSGYTFGSGTRLTVV.

V is TRBV7-2 and J is TRBJ1-5; TRBD1 is a possible D gene (5 bases). V lost 3 bases to trimming and J lost 4 bases, with 7 bases between them. The germline gives CDR1 SGHTA, CDR2 FQGNSA. This CDR3 contains 13 residues. The DNA for the CDR3 is TGTGCCAGCAGCTTCAGGGAAAATCAGCCCCAGCATTTT. Translation gives CASSFRENQPQHF.

The rearrangement joins TRBV7-9 to TRBJ2-5; D may be TRBD1 (6 bases). Germline values: CDR1 SEHNR, CDR2 FQNEAQ (reference sequence). This CDR3 spans 14 amino acids. Trimming stripped 3 bases from V and 3 bases from J, with 11 bases between. CDR3 DNA sequence: TGTGCCAGCAGCTTTAGGACAGTTAAAGAGACCCAGTACTTC. Protein: CASSFRTVKETQYF.

CDR3 in DNA: TGTGCCAGCAGCCAAGAACAGGGAAGGTTGGAGACCCAGTACTTC. Protein sequence: CASSQEQGRLETQYF. This chain uses TRBV3-1 (or the pseudogene TRBV3-2) with TRBJ2-5; D may be TRBD1 (6 bases). CDR1 and CDR2 (germline): LGHDT, YNNKEL (reference sequence). V dropped 0 bases and J dropped 5 bases, with 13 bases sitting between them. This CDR3 is built from 15 residues.

In DNA form, the CDR3 reads TGTGCCAGTAGACCGGGACAGCTCTATCAGCCCCAGCATTTT. The encoded protein is CASRPGQLYQPQHF. V gene TRBV19 combines with J gene TRBJ1-5; TRBD1 matches at 7 bases. Germline trimming cut 6 bases from V and 5 bases from J; bases unmatched to any gene: 7. This CDR3 is 14 amino acids long. Germline CDR1 is LNHDA and CDR2 is SQIVND (reference sequence).

CDR3 sequence (DNA): TGTGCCAGCAGCTCGAAGGCGACAGGGAACGAAAAACTGTTTTTT. This codes for CASSSKATGNEKLFF. This chain links TRBV11-2 with TRBJ1-4; TRBD1 agrees at 7 bases. From germline, CDR1 is SGHAT and CDR2 FQNNGV. CDR3 length: 15 residues. J was trimmed by 8 bases and V by 4 bases; bases with no gene match: 10. Combining the CDR3 with reference TRBV11-2 and TRBJ1-4 gives the whole variable domain EAGVAQSPRYKIIEKRQSVAFWCNPISGHATLYWYQQILGQGPKLLIQFQNNGVVDDSQLPKDRFSAERLKGVDSTLKIQPAKLEDSAVYLCASSSKATGNEKLFFGSGTQLSVL.

The chain is built from TRBV28 and TRBJ1-4; 11 bases match TRBD1. The germline V gene encodes CDR1 MDHEN and CDR2 SYDVKM. The V and J ends lost 6 bases and 8 bases, in that order; junction bases with no gene match: 8. CDR3 length: 15 amino acids. CDR3 residues: CASSPGTGGSEKLFF. The DNA of the CDR3 is TGTGCCAGCAGCCCCGGGACAGGGGGAAGCGAAAAACTGTTTTTT. Supplemented by reference TRBV28 and TRBJ1-4, the full variable domain reads DVKVTQSSRYLVKRTGEKVFLECVQDMDHENMFWYRQDPGLGLRLIYFSYDVKMKEKGDIPEGYSVSREKKERFSLILESASTNQTSMYLCASSPGTGGSEKLFFGSGTQLSVL.

This chain uses TRBV7-2 with TRBJ2-2, with D unclear. Germline loops: CDR1 SGHTA, CDR2 FQGNSA. The CDR3 runs to 14 residues. V dropped 7 bases and J dropped 8 bases, with 17 bases sitting between them. CDR3 DNA: TGTGCCAGCACGGTGCGCCCGCCGGTAGGGGAGCTGTTTTTT. This encodes CASTVRPPVGELFF.

The J gene is TRBJ1-2, the V gene TRBV29-1; the D gene is possibly TRBD1 (5 bases). The CDR3 runs to 14 residues. Trimming left V 5 bases short and J 0 bases short, with 13 bases between. From germline, CDR1 is SQVTM and CDR2 ANQGSEA. DNA for the CDR3: TGCAGCGTTCGACAGAACTTAGCTAACTATGGCTACACCTTC. This gives the protein CSVRQNLANYGYTF. The full variable domain, completed using reference TRBV29-1 and TRBJ1-2, is SAVISQKPSRDICQRGTSLTIQCQVDSQVTMMFWYRQQPGQSLTLIATANQGSEATYESGFVIDKFPISRPNLTFSTLTVSNMSPEDSSIYLCSVRQNLANYGYTFGSGTRLTVV.

The chain couples TRBV27 to TRBJ1-4; D might be TRBD1 (5 bases). V lost 6 bases, J lost 10 bases, and 18 bases lay in between. CDR3 size: 14 residues. CDR1 MNHEY and CDR2 SMNVEV come from the germline V gene (reference sequence). The CDR3 nucleotides read TGTGCCAGCAGCATACCAGGGTTGGGTGGAAAACTGTTTTTT. Translated, it gives CASSIPGLGGKLFF.

The gene calls are TRBV4-2 and TRBJ2-5; no clear D. V was trimmed by 0 bases and J by 2 bases, leaving 7 bases between them. Germline V gene sequence: CDR1 LGHNA, CDR2 YNFKEQ. The CDR3 has 14 residues. The CDR3 here is CASSQEILQETQYF. Written as DNA, the CDR3 is TGTGCCAGCAGCCAAGAAATACTACAAGAGACCCAGTACTTC.

The rearrangement joins TRBV5-1 to TRBJ1-6; 7 bases are shared with TRBD1. The junction had 8 bases not matched to a gene; V was cut back by 4 bases and J by 7 bases. Germline values: CDR1 SGHRS, CDR2 YFSETQ. The length of the CDR3 is 15 residues. CDR3 coding DNA: TGCGCCAGCAGCCTGAATACAGGGGAAAATTCACCCCTCCACTTT. Translation: CASSLNTGENSPLHF.

The chain employs TRBV11-3 and TRBJ2-1, with D perhaps TRBD1 (5 bases). CDR3 length: 16 residues. Germline-derived CDR1 and CDR2 are SGHNT and YENEEA. Trimming shortened V by 5 bases and J by 7 bases, and 21 bases separated the two germline ends. The CDR3 sequence: CASSPSGGHRRNEQFF. The DNA for the CDR3 is TGTGCCAGCAGCCCGTCGGGTGGGCACAGGCGTAATGAGCAGTTCTTC.

This clone was seen once. The chain carries TRBV19 and TRBJ1-5, with D unresolved. The V and J ends lost 9 bases and 2 bases respectively, with 23 bases between them. Germline V gives CDR1 LNHDA, CDR2 SQIVND (reference sequence). CDR3 length: 17 residues. The CDR3: CARSKDWWHNGNQPQHF. Written as DNA, the CDR3 is TGTGCCAGGTCAAAGGACTGGTGGCATAATGGCAATCAGCCCCAGCATTTT. Complete variable domain (other parts from reference TRBV19 and TRBJ1-5): DGGITQSPKYLFRKEGQNVTLSCEQNLNHDAMYWYRQDPGQGLRLIYYSQIVNDFQKGDIAEGYSVSREKKESFPLTVTSAQKNPTAFYLCARSKDWWHNGNQPQHFGDGTRLSIL.

The V and J genes are TRBV25-1 and TRBJ2-6; 8 positions agree with TRBD1. The CDR3 consists of 16 residues. Germline V lookup: CDR1 MGHDK, CDR2 SYGVNS. Trimming at V came to 8 bases and at J to 0 bases, leaving 6 bases not matched to a gene. The CDR3 coding sequence is TGTGCCAGCGGTTGGACAGGGAGCTCTGGGGCCAACGTCCTGACTTTC. Amino acids: CASGWTGSSGANVLTF.

The chain links TRBV30 to TRBJ2-3; 9 bases match TRBD2. The CDR3 spans 13 residues. Germline V gene data show CDR1 as GTSNPN and CDR2 as SVGIG (reference sequence). V shed 4 bases, J shed 3 bases, and the junction held 2 bases outside the gene matches. The CDR3 loop is CAWKTSGTDTQYF. Written as DNA, the CDR3 is TGTGCCTGGAAAACTAGCGGGACAGATACGCAGTATTTT.

The V gene is TRBV7-9, the J gene TRBJ1-1; D unresolved. In germline, CDR1 is SEHNR, CDR2 FQNEAQ (reference sequence). The CDR3 totals 15 residues. The V end lost 6 bases, the J end lost 0 bases, and 14 bases lay between the germline ends. The CDR3 bases are TGTGCCAGCAGGAGACTTGGCTCAGTGAACACTGAAGCTTTCTTT. It specifies CASRRLGSVNTEAFF.